This TCR beta chain derives from a study of blood T cell repertoires in COVID-19. Study in general: Material from acute and convalescent COVID-19 was sourced from the United States, Italy and Spain. The analysed material was cDNA or gDNA that came from T cells, B-cell-depleted T cells, or PBMCs.

Authors' analysis steps: Amplification of reference gene primers provided the estimated nucleated cell counts. Assay used: immunoSEQ multiplex PCR; TCRdb lists only in-frame clones, some missing. Clone size and V and J calls were adopted from that table, with D and trimming inferred from the DNA. The sample holds 280,000 or so clones, over 75% seen once. This CDR3 is built from 13 residues. Trimming removed 1 base from V and 7 bases from J, with 10 bases in between. Germline-derived CDR1 and CDR2 are MGHDK and SYGVNS. This clone appeared once. This sequence was found in a man younger than 40 who had recovered from COVID-19. The chain employs TRBV25-1 and TRBJ1-1; weak D call: TRBD1 (6 bases). Sequences were obtained from PBMCs or T cells enriched from blood (not recorded which). CDR3 sequence (DNA): TGTGCCAGCAGTGAATGGACAGTGGGTGAAGCTTTCTTT. Amino acids: CASSEWTVGEAFF. The complete variable domain, with remaining parts taken from reference TRBV25-1 and TRBJ1-1, reads EADIYQTPRYLVIGTGKKITLECSQTMGHDKMYWYQQDPGMELHLIHYSYGVNSTEKGDLSSESTVSRIRTEHFPLTLESARPSHTSQYLCASSEWTVGEAFFGQGTRLTVV.